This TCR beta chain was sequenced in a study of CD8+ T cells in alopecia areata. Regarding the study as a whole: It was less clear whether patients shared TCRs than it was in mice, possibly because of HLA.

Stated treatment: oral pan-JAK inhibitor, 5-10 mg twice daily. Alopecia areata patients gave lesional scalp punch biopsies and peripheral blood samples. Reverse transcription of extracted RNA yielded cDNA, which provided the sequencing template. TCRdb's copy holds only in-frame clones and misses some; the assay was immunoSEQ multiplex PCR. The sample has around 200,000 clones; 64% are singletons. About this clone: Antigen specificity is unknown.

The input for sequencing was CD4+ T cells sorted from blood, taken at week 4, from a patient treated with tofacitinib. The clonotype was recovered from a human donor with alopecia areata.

The DNA for the CDR3 is TGTGCCACCAGCAGACTCCCTGACCTGACAGGAGAGACCCAGTACTTC. Its protein product is CATSRLPDLTGETQYF. The V call is TRBV15, the J call TRBJ2-5; D perhaps matches TRBD1 (6 bases). The CDR3 sequence is 16 residues long. Germline CDR1 LNHNV, CDR2 YYDKDF (reference sequence). V was shortened by 2 bases and J by 4 bases, with 17 bases between the two germline ends. Based on the CDR3 plus reference TRBV15 and TRBJ2-5, the full variable domain is DAMVIQNPRYQVTQFGKPVTLSCSQTLNHNVMYWYQQKSSQAPKLLFHYYDKDFNNEADTPDNFQSRRPNTSFCFLDIRSPGLGDTAMYLCATSRLPDLTGETQYFGPGTRLLVL.